What follows are 25 T cell receptor beta chains derived from one specimen sequenced in a study of post-analysis software for immune sequencing data (dated by TCRdb to between 2014 and 2017). The time point label on this specimen signifies: second blood draw from one MS patient after hematopoietic stem cell transplantation. The method was PCR. These reads were obtained on an Illumina HiSeq 2500. To reduce PCR and sequencing biases, unique molecular identifiers were incorporated into the TCR beta cDNA libraries. The public sequencing data were trimmed at Q25 with fastp and processed into clonotypes with MiXCR by TCRdb, which kept only in-frame beta chains. Identical CDR3 protein sequences are pooled into one entry, listed with their most common genes and DNA. A total of 150,000 to 200,000 distinct CDR3 sequences appear in this sample, 35% to 40% of them only once. The ten largest clones add up to roughly 28% of the sample.

Specimen: blood, collected after autologous hematopoietic stem cell transplantation. The receptors shown here come from a girl between 5 and 17 years old with multiple sclerosis. Donor details come from another sample of the same person, matched by shared clones.

This clonotype has a handful of counts. The J gene is TRBJ2-5, the V gene TRBV29-1, with 11 bases fitting TRBD2. The CDR3 loop spans 13 amino acids. The trim removed 2 bases at V and 4 bases at J, leaving 0 bases unmatched. Per the germline V gene, CDR1 is SQVTM and CDR2 is ANQGSEA. The CDR3 region has the DNA TGCAGCGTTGAAACTAGCGGGAGAGAGACCCAGTACTTC. Its protein product is CSVETSGRETQYF.

The chain has TRBV7-4 and TRBJ1-2; 9 bases align to TRBD1. V shed 6 bases, J shed 5 bases, and the junction held 10 bases outside the gene matches. The CDR3 is 15 amino acids. Germline V gene data show CDR1 as SGHVT and CDR2 as SQSDAQ. The CDR3 loop reads CASRYDRGTGYGYTF. Here the CDR3 DNA reads TGTGCCAGCAGATATGACAGGGGGACTGGGTATGGCTACACCTTC.

As for this clonotype: Its ends do not fully match the called genes, so a read error is possible. V usage is TRBV6-5 and J usage is TRBJ2-7; TRBD1 agrees at 7 bases. Germline loops: CDR1 MNHEY, CDR2 SVGAGI. This CDR3 is 15 amino acids long. Written as DNA, the CDR3 is TGTGCCGGCAGTTACTCCGGGACAGCCAACTACGAGCAGTACTTC. Its translation: CAGSYSGTANYEQYF.

With respect to this clonotype: Its ends do not fully match the called genes, so a read error is possible. The CDR3 reads CASSLGASGRGETQYF. DNA for the CDR3: TGTGCTAGCAGCTTAGGGGCTAGCGGGAGGGGAGAGACCCAGTACTTC. The chain has TRBV7-7 and TRBJ2-5; TRBD2 agrees at 12 bases. The CDR3 is 16 residues long. Germline V gene sequence: CDR1 SSHAT, CDR2 FNYEAQ (reference sequence).

J is TRBJ2-1 and V is TRBV18, with TRBD2 matching over 11 bases. CDR3 length: 18 residues. The germline V gene has CDR1 KGHSH and CDR2 LQKENI. V shed 3 bases, J shed 4 bases, and the junction held 11 bases outside the gene matches. DNA for the CDR3: TGTGCCAGCTCACCTCAACTAGCGGGAGATGGGGCTTACAATGAGCAGTTCTTC. Protein: CASSPQLAGDGAYNEQFF.

V and J are TRBV29-1 and TRBJ2-7; TRBD2 is a possible D gene (6 bases). This CDR3 region has 12 residues. The ends were cut back, 7 bases at V and 2 bases at J, with 12 bases in the middle. The germline gives CDR1 SQVTM, CDR2 ANQGSEA. For the CDR3, the DNA is TGCAGCGCCGGGGACTTCGCCTACGAGCAGTACTTC. Its protein is CSAGDFAYEQYF.

The gene calls are TRBV5-1 and TRBJ2-1, with 10 bases aligning to TRBD2. J gave up 6 bases and V 5 bases, and 8 bases lay outside the gene matches. CDR3 length equals 15 residues. Germline-derived CDR1 and CDR2 are SGHRS and YFSETQ. CDR3 coding DNA: TGCGCCAGCAGGACCGGGACTAGCGCCTGCAATGAGCAGTTCTTC. This encodes CASRTGTSACNEQFF.

In this sample, this clonotype turned up a few times. The rearrangement joins TRBV29-1 to TRBJ2-3; D ambiguous. Germline CDR1 and CDR2: SQVTM and ANQGSEA. V lost 1 base and J 4 bases, leaving 6 bases between the germline ends. The CDR3 has 12 residues. CDR3 in amino acids: CSVEGTPDTQYF. CDR3 DNA sequence: TGCAGCGTTGAAGGCACTCCAGATACGCAGTATTTT.

This clonotype was counted only a few times. This chain connects TRBV7-3 to TRBJ1-2; maybe TRBD1 (5 bases). The germline V and J ends were trimmed by 0 bases and 7 bases, with 15 bases remaining between them. Germline V gives CDR1 SGHTA, CDR2 FQGTGA. The CDR3 is 15 residues long. The CDR3 here is CASSLTQGGIVGYTF. The CDR3 DNA sequence: TGTGCCAGCAGCTTAACGCAGGGCGGTATAGTTGGCTACACCTTC.

The genes are TRBV12-3 or TRBV12-4 and TRBJ2-7, with TRBD1 matching 11 bases. The V and J ends lost 6 bases and 3 bases, in that order; junction bases with no gene match: 4. CDR3 length: 14 amino acids. The CDR3 loop reads CASRTGTGGYEQYF. CDR3 coding DNA: TGTGCCAGCAGAACCGGGACAGGGGGCTACGAGCAGTACTTC.

The rearrangement uses TRBV14 and TRBJ1-2; 7 nucleotides line up with TRBD1. This CDR3 is built from 15 residues. Germline CDR1 is SGHDN and CDR2 is FVKESK. V was pared by 5 bases and J by 0 bases, with 6 bases of the junction left unmatched. The CDR3, as DNA: TGTGCCAGCAGCAAAAGGGACAGCGCTAACTATGGCTACACCTTC. Its protein is CASSKRDSANYGYTF. Supplemented by reference TRBV14 and TRBJ1-2, the full variable domain reads EAGVTQFPSHSVIEKGQTVTLRCDPISGHDNLYWYRRVMGKEIKFLLHFVKESKQDESGMPNNRFLAERTGGTYSTLKVQPAELEDSGVYFCASSKRDSANYGYTFGSGTRLTVV.

The chain combines TRBV24-1 with TRBJ2-3; 8 bases are shared with TRBD2. The CDR3 is 16 amino acids. Trimming at V came to 4 bases and at J to 4 bases, leaving 9 bases not matched to a gene. The germline V gene has CDR1 KGHDR and CDR2 SFDVKD. For the CDR3, the DNA is TGTGCCACCAGTGACACTAGCGGATTGGGGGCAGATACGCAGTATTTT. Its translation is CATSDTSGLGADTQYF.

This clonotype was observed a handful of times. The rearrangement uses TRBV18 and TRBJ2-7, with D unresolved. CDR1 and CDR2 from the germline V gene are KGHSH and LQKENI. The ends were cut back, 2 bases at V and 2 bases at J, with 10 bases in the middle. CDR3 length: 14 amino acids. The CDR3 coding sequence is TGTGCCAGCTCACCAGGGTGGTTAACCTACGAGCAGTACTTC. This sequence encodes CASSPGWLTYEQYF.

This clonotype was seen only a few times. CDR3 residues: CASSGGHLAGSNEQFF. The CDR3 region has the DNA TGTGCCAGCAGCGGGGGTCATCTAGCGGGGTCCAATGAGCAGTTCTTC. V gene TRBV6-6 combines with J gene TRBJ2-1; 9 bases agree with TRBD2. This CDR3 region has 16 residues. Looked up from germline, CDR1 is MNHNY and CDR2 is SVGAGI (reference sequence). V gave up 6 bases and J gave up 6 bases; unmatched junction bases: 12.

The V gene is TRBV29-1, the J gene TRBJ2-3, with D perhaps TRBD1 (5 bases). The V gene's germline CDR1 is SQVTM and CDR2 ANQGSEA. The CDR3 covers 13 residues. V shed 7 bases and J shed 2 bases, with 13 bases lying between them. The CDR3 here is CSAQGRLTDTQYF. The CDR3 DNA reads as TGCAGCGCCCAGGGTAGACTCACAGATACGCAGTATTTT.

The chain has TRBV12-3 or TRBV12-4 and TRBJ1-6; a possible D gene is TRBD1 (5 bases). Trimming removed 1 base at V and 2 bases at J, with 6 bases between. This CDR3 has 15 residues. The CDR3 spells CASSLEGTYNSPLHF. The CDR3 nucleotides are TGTGCCAGCAGTTTAGAGGGGACCTATAATTCACCCCTCCACTTT.

This clonotype was seen more than once but under ten times. The chain combines TRBV20-1 with TRBJ2-7, with D perhaps TRBD2 (6 bases). Germline CDR1 is DFQATT and CDR2 is SNEGSKA (reference sequence). V was trimmed by 1 base and J by 6 bases, leaving 13 bases between them. CDR3 length equals 13 residues. The CDR3 DNA is TGCAGTGCTAGAGTCGGGAGTACCGTCGAGCAGTACTTC. This codes for CSARVGSTVEQYF.

J is TRBJ2-5 and V is TRBV10-3; 8 bases match TRBD2. Trimming removed 8 bases from V and 1 base from J; junction bases left unmatched: 6. This CDR3 region has 14 residues. Per germline, CDR1 ENHRY and CDR2 SYGVKD. The CDR3 reads CAIALAGIQETQYF. The CDR3 bases are TGTGCCATCGCCCTAGCGGGTATCCAAGAGACCCAGTACTTC.

The chain employs TRBV24-1 and TRBJ1-2, with D maybe TRBD1 (5 bases). Germline V lookup: CDR1 KGHDR, CDR2 SFDVKD. Trimming took 4 bases from V and 3 from J, leaving 11 bases between them. This CDR3 spans 14 amino acids. The CDR3 nucleotides are TGTGCCACCAGTGAAGCCGGGACTGACTATGGCTACACCTTC. Its protein product is CATSEAGTDYGYTF.

J is TRBJ2-7 and V is TRBV28; 8 bases match TRBD2. The trim removed 6 bases at V and 2 bases at J, leaving 6 bases unmatched. This CDR3 region has 14 residues. Germline CDR1 is MDHEN and CDR2 is SYDVKM. CDR3 nucleotides: TGTGCCAGCAGATTAGCGGGAACTACCTACGAGCAGTACTTC. Translated: CASRLAGTTYEQYF.

This rearrangement joins TRBV20-1 to TRBJ2-7; 7 nucleotides line up with TRBD1. Germline trimming cut 1 base from V and 5 bases from J; bases unmatched to any gene: 14. Germline V gives CDR1 DFQATT, CDR2 SNEGSKA (reference sequence). This CDR3 comprises 16 residues. The CDR3 here is CSARVHFLDRDHEQYF. CDR3 coding DNA: TGCAGTGCTAGAGTCCACTTTCTCGACAGGGACCACGAGCAGTACTTC.

This clonotype has just a few counts. This chain connects TRBV7-2 to TRBJ2-3; D unclear. V shed 3 bases and J shed 6 bases, with 7 bases lying between them. Germline V gives CDR1 SGHTA, CDR2 FQGNSA. The CDR3 extends over 12 amino acids. The CDR3 coding sequence is TGTGCCAGCAGCTTTCTCTCCGATACGCAGTATTTT. Amino acids: CASSFLSDTQYF.

This clonotype was seen ten or more times. This chain joins TRBV7-2 and TRBJ2-7, with TRBD2 matching 12 bases. J gave up 1 base and V 7 bases, and 5 bases lay outside the gene matches. The CDR3 is 15 amino acids. Germline V gene sequence: CDR1 SGHTA, CDR2 FQGNSA. CDR3 amino acids: CASNIGLAGSYEQYF. In DNA, the CDR3 is TGTGCCAGCAACATCGGACTAGCGGGGTCCTACGAGCAGTACTTC.

This chain uses TRBV7-2 with TRBJ1-1, with 9 bases that match TRBD1. The V gene end was trimmed by 6 bases and the J gene end by 3 bases; junction bases not matched to a gene: 5. CDR1 is SGHTA and CDR2 is FQGNSA in the germline V gene. The length of the CDR3 is 14 residues. The CDR3 reads CASSSTGGYTEAFF. Here the CDR3 DNA reads TGTGCCAGCAGTTCTACAGGGGGCTACACTGAAGCTTTCTTT.

This clonotype was found a few times. The gene calls are TRBV4-2 and TRBJ1-1; the D is unclear. The V end was cut by 3 bases, the J end by 5 bases, with 22 bases between. Germline CDR1 LGHNA, CDR2 YNFKEQ. The CDR3 totals 17 residues. The CDR3 protein is CASSQMNRAPSETEAFF. CDR3 nucleotide sequence: TGTGCCAGCAGCCAGATGAACCGGGCCCCTAGCGAGACTGAAGCTTTCTTT.